This paragraph covers one T cell receptor beta chain sequence. The antigen is unknown. The sample belongs to a study of response to subunit inactivated influenza vaccine. Findings and caveats of the study: It was suggested by the authors that few new T cells are recruited by each seasonal influenza vaccination.

MiXCR was run by TCRdb on the RT-PCR reads, yielding one entry per CDR3 protein. This table has hundreds of thousands of distinct CDR3 sequences, about 20% appearing once. The starting material was PBMCs from blood, obtained less than 22 months after vaccination. This clonotype originated in a man aged 45-69 years who received an inactivated influenza vaccine.

The CDR3 region is CACGDRGIAGELFF. The CDR3 coding sequence is TGTGCCTGCGGGGACAGGGGTATCGCGGGGGAGCTGTTTTTT. The chain employs TRBV30 and TRBJ2-2; 10 nucleotides line up with TRBD1. The CDR3 runs 14 residues. The V and J ends lost 6 bases and 8 bases, in that order; junction bases with no gene match: 9. Germline values: CDR1 GTSNPN, CDR2 SVGIG (reference sequence). The whole variable domain, filled in from reference TRBV30 and TRBJ2-2, reads SQTIHQWPATLVQPVGSPLSLECTVEGTSNPNLYWYRQAAGRGLQLLFYSVGIGQISSEVPQNLSASRPQDRQFILSSKKLLLSDSGFYLCACGDRGIAGELFFGEGSRLTVL.